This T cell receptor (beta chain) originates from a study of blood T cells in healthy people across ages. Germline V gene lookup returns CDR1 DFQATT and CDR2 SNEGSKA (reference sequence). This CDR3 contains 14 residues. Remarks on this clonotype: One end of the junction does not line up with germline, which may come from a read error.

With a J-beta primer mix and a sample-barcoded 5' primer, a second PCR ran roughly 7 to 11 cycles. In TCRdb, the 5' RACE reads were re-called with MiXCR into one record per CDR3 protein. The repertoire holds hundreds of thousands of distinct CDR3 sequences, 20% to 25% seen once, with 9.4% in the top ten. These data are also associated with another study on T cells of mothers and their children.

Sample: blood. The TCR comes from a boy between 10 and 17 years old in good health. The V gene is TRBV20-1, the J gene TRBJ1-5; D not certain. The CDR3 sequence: CSARDEAGLEPQHF. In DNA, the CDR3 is TGCAGTGCCAGAGATGAGGCAGGCTTAGAGCCCCAGCATTTT.